The 15 T cell receptor beta chains below were found in one sample sequenced in a study of OX40 agonist ivuxolimab in advanced cancers. Sequenced by immunoSEQ multiplex PCR; TCRdb stores in-frame clones only, minus some. The repertoire holds about 36,000 clones, with under 85% as singletons. The sample in question was CD4+ or CD8+ T cells sorted from blood, obtained in a trial of the OX40 agonist ivuxolimab. The receptors stem from an adult with an advanced solid tumor such as melanoma, head and neck, liver or kidney cancer.

V is TRBV5-3 and J is TRBJ2-1; D possibly corresponds to TRBD1 (6 bases). TRBV5-3 is an ORF for which the function is uncertain. With 0 bases removed from V and 6 bases from J, the gap between germline ends came to 10 bases. The CDR3 is made up of 14 amino acids. CDR3 region: CARSLGQAINEQFF. Here the CDR3 DNA reads TGTGCCAGAAGCTTGGGACAGGCCATCAATGAGCAGTTCTTC.

The chain couples TRBV19 to TRBJ2-3; weak D call: TRBD2 (7 bases). V was cut by 2 bases and J by 4 bases, with 13 bases left in between. The CDR3 covers 15 residues. Per germline, CDR1 LNHDA and CDR2 SQIVND (reference sequence). CDR3 sequence: CASSIIAGASDTQYF. As DNA, the CDR3 is TGTGCCAGTAGTATAATCGCGGGGGCTTCAGATACGCAGTATTTT.

The rearrangement joins TRBV10-3 to TRBJ1-4, with 7 bases that match TRBD1. The CDR3 is 12 residues long. Germline CDR1 and CDR2: ENHRY and SYGVKD. V lost 6 bases to trimming and J lost 11 bases; unmatched junction nucleotides: 6. The CDR3 reads CAISDPGQKLFF. For the CDR3, the DNA is TGTGCCATCAGCGACCCGGGACAGAAACTGTTTTTT.

V is TRBV19 and J is TRBJ1-3; possibly TRBD1 for D (5 bases). CDR3 length: 15 amino acids. The ends were cut back, 7 bases at V and 2 bases at J, with 15 bases in the middle. CDR1 is LNHDA, CDR2 SQIVND, per germline (reference sequence). CDR3 residues: CASNRPGLTGNTIYF. DNA of the CDR3: TGTGCCAGTAATCGGCCGGGGCTGACTGGAAACACCATATATTTT.

The CDR3 spells CASSGTVSSVSNQPQHF. CDR3 nucleotide sequence: TGCGCCAGCAGCGGGACAGTTTCCTCGGTTAGCAATCAGCCCCAGCATTTT. The J gene is TRBJ1-5, the V gene TRBV4-1, with TRBD1 matching 7 bases. Looked up from germline, CDR1 is MGHRA and CDR2 is YSYEKL. This CDR3 has 17 residues. Trimming cost V 5 bases and J 0 bases; bases outside gene matches: 10.

The V and J genes are TRBV4-1 and TRBJ1-2; 11 nucleotides match TRBD1. J lost 4 bases, V lost 4 bases, and 2 bases had no gene match. Germline V gives CDR1 MGHRA, CDR2 YSYEKL. This CDR3 region has 14 residues. The CDR3 nucleotides read TGCGCCAGCAGCCTGGGGACAGGGGGCTATGGCTACACCTTC. It specifies CASSLGTGGYGYTF.

This clone showed up just a few times. V and J are TRBV30 and TRBJ2-7; 8 bases agree with TRBD2. The junction had 5 bases not matched to a gene; V was cut back by 2 bases and J by 2 bases. CDR3 length: 14 amino acids. CDR1 is GTSNPN, CDR2 SVGIG, per germline (reference sequence). CDR3 loop: CAWSTGGATYEQYF. CDR3 sequence (DNA): TGTGCCTGGAGTACGGGAGGGGCCACCTACGAGCAGTACTTC.

This clone was seen a few times. V usage is TRBV30 and J usage is TRBJ1-1; D call uncertain. This CDR3 contains 14 residues. Germline CDR1 is GTSNPN and CDR2 is SVGIG (reference sequence). The germline V and J ends were trimmed by 0 bases and 2 bases, with 10 bases remaining between them. The CDR3 is CAWSVTTDNTEAFF. DNA for the CDR3: TGTGCCTGGAGTGTGACCACTGACAACACTGAAGCTTTCTTT.

The chain is built from TRBV5-1 and TRBJ2-1; unclear D gene. The CDR3 loop spans 15 amino acids. Germline V gives CDR1 SGHRS, CDR2 YFSETQ. Trimming cost V 4 bases and J 2 bases, with 13 bases left between them. Here the CDR3 DNA reads TGCGCCAGCAGCCCAATCGGAGTCGCCTACAATGAGCAGTTCTTC. Protein: CASSPIGVAYNEQFF.

The V call is TRBV5-1, the J call TRBJ2-7, with TRBD2 identical over 8 bases. J was trimmed by 3 bases and V by 1 base; bases with no gene match: 6. The length of the CDR3 is 15 residues. CDR1 SGHRS and CDR2 YFSETQ come from the germline V gene. The CDR3 bases are TGCGCCAGCAGCTTGTATAGCGGGGCTAACTACGAGCAGTACTTC. It encodes CASSLYSGANYEQYF.

The J gene is TRBJ1-1, the V gene TRBV27; D perhaps matches TRBD1 (6 bases). V gave up 3 bases and J gave up 4 bases, with 12 bases separating them. The germline V gene has CDR1 MNHEY and CDR2 SMNVEV (reference sequence). The CDR3 consists of 14 residues. This CDR3 reads CASSFRTGTTEAFF. The CDR3, as DNA: TGTGCCAGCAGTTTCCGAACAGGGACCACTGAAGCTTTCTTT.

The rearrangement links TRBV4-1 to TRBJ2-7; D might be TRBD2 (5 bases). With 1 base removed from V and 5 bases from J, the gap between germline ends came to 12 bases. Germline CDR1 is MGHRA and CDR2 is YSYEKL. The CDR3 loop spans 14 amino acids. CDR3 bases: TGCGCCAGCAGCCAAGCTTTAGCGTTGAACGAGCAGTACTTC. As protein: CASSQALALNEQYF.

The chain has TRBV5-1 and TRBJ1-2; D is uncertain. The CDR3 length is 14 residues. Germline V gene sequence: CDR1 SGHRS, CDR2 YFSETQ. V dropped 1 base and J dropped 4 bases, with 11 bases sitting between them. CDR3 sequence (DNA): TGCGCCAGCAGCTTGAACGGGGAATCCTATGGCTACACCTTC. Translation: CASSLNGESYGYTF.

The chain recombines TRBV6-6 with TRBJ2-7, with a tentative D call TRBD1 (5 bases). CDR3 length: 11 amino acids. Germline loops: CDR1 MNHNY, CDR2 SVGAGI (reference sequence). Trimming took 8 bases from V and 2 from J, leaving 7 bases between them. CDR3 sequence (DNA): TGTGCCAGCGTGGGGCCCTACGAGCAGTACTTC. Its protein is CASVGPYEQYF.

The gene calls are TRBV30 and TRBJ2-2; 8 bases are shared with TRBD1. The germline V gene has CDR1 GTSNPN and CDR2 SVGIG (reference sequence). V was clipped by 3 bases and J by 4 bases; unmatched bases: 4. The CDR3 length is 14 residues. The CDR3 sequence is CAWSRQGTTGELFF. The CDR3 region has the DNA TGTGCCTGGAGCAGACAGGGGACCACCGGGGAGCTGTTTTTT.